This TCR beta chain was identified in a study of cytomegalovirus exposure and HLA in healthy donors. General observations from the study: The study put some 150 TCR beta chains on its list as cytomegalovirus-associated. With further analysis later on, most CMV-associated TCR beta chains appeared HLA-restricted. Common viral pathogens seemed, in a later analysis, to connect with several of the most significant clusters. The only immune exposure information that was available was CMV serostatus.

This PCR relied on a set of 60 Vbeta primers and 13 Jbeta primers. The protocol was immunoSEQ multiplex PCR, while the TCRdb copy is restricted to in-frame clones and leaves out a portion. The sample lists 100,000 to 150,000 clones; around three quarters were seen once. Trimming at V came to 3 bases and at J to 1 base, leaving 2 bases not matched to a gene. This CDR3 comprises 17 residues. The germline gives CDR1 SNHLY, CDR2 FYNNEI. Comments on this clone: Antigen specificity is unknown.

V is TRBV2 and J is TRBJ2-1; 14 nucleotides match TRBD2. The sequenced sample consisted of PBMCs. This TCR derives from a man between 18 and 35 years old in good health and CMV-seropositive. CDR3 bases: TGTGCCAGCAGTGAGGGACTAGCGGGGGCATCCTACAATGAGCAGTTCTTC. Its protein is CASSEGLAGASYNEQFF. Drawing the rest from reference TRBV2 and TRBJ2-1, the complete variable domain is EPEVTQTPSHQVTQMGQEVILRCVPISNHLYFYWYRQILGQKVEFLVSFYNNEISEKSEIFDDQFSVERPDGSNFTLKIRSTKLEDSAMYFCASSEGLAGASYNEQFFGPGTRLTVL.